The clone carrying this TCR beta chain occurred many times. The data are from a study of patients and donors after allogeneic stem cell transplantation. TCRdb itself ran the RT-PCR reads through MiXCR, one entry per CDR3 protein. The sample has 410,000 or so distinct CDR3 sequences, around 16% seen once. Germline values: CDR1 SGHVS, CDR2 FQNEAQ. The CDR3 covers 16 residues. V dropped 6 bases and J dropped 7 bases, with 21 bases sitting between them. The J gene is TRBJ2-2, the V gene TRBV7-8; D may be TRBD2 (7 bases). The specimen was blood, either unsorted or a sorted T cell fraction (not recorded which). This TCR was recovered from a human donor who was either an allogeneic HSCT recipient or a stem cell or donor lymphocyte infusion donor (not recorded which). It is not recorded whose cells these are; they may come from a transplant donor. The CDR3 DNA sequence: TGTGCCAGCAGTCGTACCAAGGGGGGGCTGGTCGGGGAGCTGTTTTTT. Its translation: CASSRTKGGLVGELFF.